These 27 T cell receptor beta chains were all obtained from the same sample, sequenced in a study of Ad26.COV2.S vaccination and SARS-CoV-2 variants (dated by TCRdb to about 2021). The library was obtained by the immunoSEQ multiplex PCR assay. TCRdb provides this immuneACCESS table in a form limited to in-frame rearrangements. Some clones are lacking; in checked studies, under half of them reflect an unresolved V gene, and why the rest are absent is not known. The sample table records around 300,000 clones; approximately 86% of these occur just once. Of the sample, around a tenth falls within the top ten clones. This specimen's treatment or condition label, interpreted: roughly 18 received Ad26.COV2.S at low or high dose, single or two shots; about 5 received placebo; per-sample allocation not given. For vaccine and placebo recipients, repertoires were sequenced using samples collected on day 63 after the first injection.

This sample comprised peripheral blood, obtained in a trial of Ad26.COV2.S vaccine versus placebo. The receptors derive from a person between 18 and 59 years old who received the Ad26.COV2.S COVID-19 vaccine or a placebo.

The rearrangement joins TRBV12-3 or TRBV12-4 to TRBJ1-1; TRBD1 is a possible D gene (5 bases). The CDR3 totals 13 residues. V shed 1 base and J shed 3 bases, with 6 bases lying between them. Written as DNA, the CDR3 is TGTGCCAGCAGTTTAGGGGGACACACTGAAGCTTTCTTT. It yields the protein CASSLGGHTEAFF.

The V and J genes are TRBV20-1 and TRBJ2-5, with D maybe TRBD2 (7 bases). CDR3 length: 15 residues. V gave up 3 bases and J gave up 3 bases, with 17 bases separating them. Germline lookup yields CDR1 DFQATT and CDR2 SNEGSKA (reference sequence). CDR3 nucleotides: TGCAGTGCTAGTCTACGGGGGGCCCTCGAAGAGACCCAGTACTTC. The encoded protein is CSASLRGALEETQYF.

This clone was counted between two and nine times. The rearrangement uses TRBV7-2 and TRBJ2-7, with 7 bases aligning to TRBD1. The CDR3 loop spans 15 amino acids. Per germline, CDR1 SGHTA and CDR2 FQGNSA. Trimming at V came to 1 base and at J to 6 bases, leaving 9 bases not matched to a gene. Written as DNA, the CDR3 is TGTGCCAGCAGCTTAGGACAGGGCCGGATTGCCGAGCAGTACTTC. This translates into CASSLGQGRIAEQYF. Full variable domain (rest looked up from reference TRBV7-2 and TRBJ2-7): GAGVSQSPSNKVTEKGKDVELRCDPISGHTALYWYRQSLGQGLEFLIYFQGNSAPDKSGLPSDRFSAERTGGSVSTLTIQRTQQEDSAVYLCASSLGQGRIAEQYFGPGTRLTVT.

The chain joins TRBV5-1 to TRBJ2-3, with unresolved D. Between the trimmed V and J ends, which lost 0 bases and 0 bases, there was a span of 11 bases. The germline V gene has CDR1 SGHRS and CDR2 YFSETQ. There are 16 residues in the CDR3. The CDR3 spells CASSLGSSSSTDTQYF. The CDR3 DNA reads TGCGCCAGCAGCTTGGGGTCTTCATCTAGCACAGATACGCAGTATTTT.

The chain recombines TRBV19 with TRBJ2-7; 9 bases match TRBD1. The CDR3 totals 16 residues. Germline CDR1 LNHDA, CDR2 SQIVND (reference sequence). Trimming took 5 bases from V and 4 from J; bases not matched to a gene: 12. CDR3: CASSSPRGQGWYEQYF. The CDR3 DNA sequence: TGTGCCAGTAGTTCCCCCCGGGGACAGGGATGGTACGAGCAGTACTTC.

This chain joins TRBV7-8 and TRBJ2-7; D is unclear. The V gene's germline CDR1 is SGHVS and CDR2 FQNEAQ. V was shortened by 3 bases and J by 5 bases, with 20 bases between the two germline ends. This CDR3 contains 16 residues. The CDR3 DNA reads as TGTGCCAGCAGCTTGGCCTACCGGGCCGTCTTGAACGAGCAGTACTTC. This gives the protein CASSLAYRAVLNEQYF.

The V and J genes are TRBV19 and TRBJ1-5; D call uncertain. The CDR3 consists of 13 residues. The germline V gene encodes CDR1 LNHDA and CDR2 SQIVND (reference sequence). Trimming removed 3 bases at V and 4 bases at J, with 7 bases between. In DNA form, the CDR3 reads TGTGCCAGTAGTATCCAGGCAAATCAGCCCCAGCATTTT. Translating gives CASSIQANQPQHF. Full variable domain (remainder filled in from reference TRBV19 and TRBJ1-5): DGGITQSPKYLFRKEGQNVTLSCEQNLNHDAMYWYRQDPGQGLRLIYYSQIVNDFQKGDIAEGYSVSREKKESFPLTVTSAQKNPTAFYLCASSIQANQPQHFGDGTRLSIL.

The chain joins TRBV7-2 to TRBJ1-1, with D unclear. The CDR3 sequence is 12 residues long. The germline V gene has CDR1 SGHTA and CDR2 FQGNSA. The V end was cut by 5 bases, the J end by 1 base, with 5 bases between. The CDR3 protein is CASSPENTEAFF. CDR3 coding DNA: TGTGCCAGCAGCCCCGAGAACACTGAAGCTTTCTTT.

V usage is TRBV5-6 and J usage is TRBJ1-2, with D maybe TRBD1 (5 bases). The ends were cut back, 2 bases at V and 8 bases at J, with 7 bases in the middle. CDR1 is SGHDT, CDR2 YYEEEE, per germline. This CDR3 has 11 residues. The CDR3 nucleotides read TGTGCCAGCAGCTTACGGGGCGGCTACACCTTC. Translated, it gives CASSLRGGYTF.

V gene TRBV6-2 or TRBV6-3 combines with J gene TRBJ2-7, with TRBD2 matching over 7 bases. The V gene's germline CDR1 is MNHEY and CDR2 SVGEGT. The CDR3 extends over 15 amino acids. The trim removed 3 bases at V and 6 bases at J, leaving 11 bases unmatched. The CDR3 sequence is CASSYFAGVKTEQYF. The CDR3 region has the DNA TGTGCCAGCAGTTATTTTGCGGGGGTAAAGACCGAGCAGTACTTC.

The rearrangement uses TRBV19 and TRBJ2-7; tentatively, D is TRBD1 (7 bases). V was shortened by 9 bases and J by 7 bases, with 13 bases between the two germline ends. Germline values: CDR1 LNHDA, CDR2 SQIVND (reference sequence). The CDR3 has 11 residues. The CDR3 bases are TGTGCCAGCAGACAGGGACTTGAGCAGTACTTC. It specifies CASRQGLEQYF.

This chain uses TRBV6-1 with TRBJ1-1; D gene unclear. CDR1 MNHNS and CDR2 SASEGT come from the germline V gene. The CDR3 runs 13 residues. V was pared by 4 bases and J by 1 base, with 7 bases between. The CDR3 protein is CASSADGNTEAFF. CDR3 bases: TGTGCCAGCAGTGCTGACGGGAACACTGAAGCTTTCTTT.

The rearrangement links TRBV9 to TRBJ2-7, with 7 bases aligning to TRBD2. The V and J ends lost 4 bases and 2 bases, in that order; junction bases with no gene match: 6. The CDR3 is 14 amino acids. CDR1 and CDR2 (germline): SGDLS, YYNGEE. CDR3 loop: CASSRGDGAYEQYF. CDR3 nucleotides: TGTGCCAGCAGCCGGGGGGACGGAGCCTACGAGCAGTACTTC.

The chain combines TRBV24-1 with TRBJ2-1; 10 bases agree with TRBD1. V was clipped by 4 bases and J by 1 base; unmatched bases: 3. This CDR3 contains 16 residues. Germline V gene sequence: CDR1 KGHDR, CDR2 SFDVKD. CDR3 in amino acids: CATSERGQGSYNEQFF. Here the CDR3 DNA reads TGTGCCACCAGTGAGCGGGGACAGGGGTCCTACAATGAGCAGTTCTTC.

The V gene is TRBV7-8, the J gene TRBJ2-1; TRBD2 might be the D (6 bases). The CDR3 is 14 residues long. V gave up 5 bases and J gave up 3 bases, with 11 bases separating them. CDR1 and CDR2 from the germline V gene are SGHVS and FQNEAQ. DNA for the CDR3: TGTGCCAGCAGCAACCGGGACTTCTACAATGAGCAGTTCTTC. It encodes CASSNRDFYNEQFF.

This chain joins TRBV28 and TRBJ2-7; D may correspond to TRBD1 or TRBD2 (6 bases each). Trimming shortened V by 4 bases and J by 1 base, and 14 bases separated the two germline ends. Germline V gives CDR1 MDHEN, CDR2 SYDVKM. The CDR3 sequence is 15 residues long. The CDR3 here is CASSSPGGQSYEQYF. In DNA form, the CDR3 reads TGTGCCAGCAGTTCCCCCGGGGGCCAATCCTACGAGCAGTACTTC.

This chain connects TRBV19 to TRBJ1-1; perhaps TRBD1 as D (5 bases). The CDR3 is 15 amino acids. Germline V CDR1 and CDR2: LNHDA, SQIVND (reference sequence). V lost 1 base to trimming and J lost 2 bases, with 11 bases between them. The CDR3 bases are TGTGCCAGTAGTATAGTAAACAGGTTAAACACTGAAGCTTTCTTT. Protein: CASSIVNRLNTEAFF.

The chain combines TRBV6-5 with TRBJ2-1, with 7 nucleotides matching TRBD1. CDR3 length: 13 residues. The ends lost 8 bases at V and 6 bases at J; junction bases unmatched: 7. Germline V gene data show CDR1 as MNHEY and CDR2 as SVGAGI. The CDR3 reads CASYSTGTNEQFF. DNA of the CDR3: TGTGCCAGCTATTCGACAGGGACCAATGAGCAGTTCTTC.

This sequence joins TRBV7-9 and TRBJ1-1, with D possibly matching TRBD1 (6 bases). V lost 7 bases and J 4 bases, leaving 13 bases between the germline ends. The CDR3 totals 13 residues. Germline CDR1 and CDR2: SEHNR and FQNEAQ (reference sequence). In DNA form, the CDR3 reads TGTGCCAGCACGCCGAGGGGGAGCACTGAAGCTTTCTTT. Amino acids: CASTPRGSTEAFF.

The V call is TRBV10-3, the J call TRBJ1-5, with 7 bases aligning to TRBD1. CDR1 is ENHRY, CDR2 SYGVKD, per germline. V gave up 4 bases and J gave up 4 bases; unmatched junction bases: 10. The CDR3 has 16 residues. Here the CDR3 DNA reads TGTGCCATCAGTGGGGACCAGCACAGGGGTAATCAGCCCCAGCATTTT. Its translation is CAISGDQHRGNQPQHF.

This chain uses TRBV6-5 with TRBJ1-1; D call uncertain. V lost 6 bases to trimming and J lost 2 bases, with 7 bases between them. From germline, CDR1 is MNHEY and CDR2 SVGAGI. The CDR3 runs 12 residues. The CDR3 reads CASSTLNTEAFF. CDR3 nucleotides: TGTGCCAGCAGCACACTTAACACTGAAGCTTTCTTT.

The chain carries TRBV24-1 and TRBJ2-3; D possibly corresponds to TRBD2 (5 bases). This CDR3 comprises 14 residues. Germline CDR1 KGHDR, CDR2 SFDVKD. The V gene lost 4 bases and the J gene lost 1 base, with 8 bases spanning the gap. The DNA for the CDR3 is TGTGCCACCAGTGAAAGCGGTCGCACAGATACGCAGTATTTT. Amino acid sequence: CATSESGRTDTQYF.

CDR3 amino acids: CASSRLAGGPETQYF. The CDR3 DNA reads TGTGCCAGCAGCCGGCTAGCGGGGGGGCCGGAGACCCAGTACTTC. The V and J genes are TRBV13 and TRBJ2-5; 12 nucleotides align to TRBD2. J was trimmed by 5 bases and V by 5 bases; bases with no gene match: 6. The CDR3 consists of 15 residues. Germline CDR1 is PRHDT and CDR2 is FYEKMQ (reference sequence).

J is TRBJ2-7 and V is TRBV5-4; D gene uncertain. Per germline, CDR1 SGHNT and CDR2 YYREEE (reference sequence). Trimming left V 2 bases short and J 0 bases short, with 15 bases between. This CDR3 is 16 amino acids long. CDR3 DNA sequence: TGTGCCAGCAGCTTCGACCCATCCGGAGCCTCCTACGAGCAGTACTTC. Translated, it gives CASSFDPSGASYEQYF.

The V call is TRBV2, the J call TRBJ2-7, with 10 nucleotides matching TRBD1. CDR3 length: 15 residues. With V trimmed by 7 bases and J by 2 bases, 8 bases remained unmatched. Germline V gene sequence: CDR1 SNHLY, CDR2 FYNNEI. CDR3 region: CASTGRDRGPYEQYF. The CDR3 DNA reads TGTGCCAGCACCGGCCGGGACAGGGGACCCTACGAGCAGTACTTC.

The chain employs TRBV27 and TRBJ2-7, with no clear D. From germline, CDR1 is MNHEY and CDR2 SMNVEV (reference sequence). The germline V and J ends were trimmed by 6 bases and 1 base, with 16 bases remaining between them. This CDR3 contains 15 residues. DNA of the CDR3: TGTGCCAGCAGCCTAGGGCCCGGAGAGTCCTACGAGCAGTACTTC. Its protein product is CASSLGPGESYEQYF.

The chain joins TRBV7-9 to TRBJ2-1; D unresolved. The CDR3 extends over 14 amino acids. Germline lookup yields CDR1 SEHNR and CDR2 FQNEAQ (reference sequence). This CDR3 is CALRGGVSYNEQFF. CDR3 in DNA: TGTGCACTCCGTGGCGGAGTCTCCTACAATGAGCAGTTCTTC.